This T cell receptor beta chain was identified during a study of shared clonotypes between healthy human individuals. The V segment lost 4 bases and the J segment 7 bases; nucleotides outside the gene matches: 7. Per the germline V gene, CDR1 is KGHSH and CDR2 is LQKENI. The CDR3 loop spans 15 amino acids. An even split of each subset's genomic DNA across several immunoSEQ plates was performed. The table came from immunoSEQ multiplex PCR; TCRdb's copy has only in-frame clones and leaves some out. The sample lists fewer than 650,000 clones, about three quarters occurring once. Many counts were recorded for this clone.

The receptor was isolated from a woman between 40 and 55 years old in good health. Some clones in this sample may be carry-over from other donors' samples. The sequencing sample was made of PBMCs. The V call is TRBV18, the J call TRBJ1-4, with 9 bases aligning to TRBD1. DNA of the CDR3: TGTGCCAGCTCACAGAGCACAGGGGGCGGTGAAAAACTGTTTTTT. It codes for CASSQSTGGGEKLFF.